In this sample, the clone carrying this T cell receptor beta chain turned up many times. TCRdb analysed the RT-PCR reads with MiXCR anew, one entry per CDR3 protein. Seen here are hundreds of thousands of distinct CDR3 sequences, 13% to 15% observed once, and the top ten hold 3.6%. Germline V gene sequence: CDR1 LGHNA, CDR2 YNFKEQ. The ends were cut back, 0 bases at V and 3 bases at J, with 8 bases in the middle. The CDR3 extends over 14 amino acids. The sequence came from a female donor in good health, serving as a healthy control. Material for sequencing was memory CD4+ T cells from blood. The chain recombines TRBV4-2 with TRBJ1-1, with D unresolved. CDR3 sequence reads: CASSQDWKDTEAFF. CDR3 in DNA: TGTGCCAGCAGCCAAGATTGGAAGGACACTGAAGCTTTCTTT.